The 14 T cell receptor beta chains below all came from one sample that was sequenced in a study of T cells in Graves' hyperthyroidism and ophthalmopathy. What was amplified from RNA transcripts were TCR beta CDR3 regions. HTBI primers were the set used in a first-round RT-PCR of the TCR CDR3. TCRdb reprocessed the multiplex PCR reads with MiXCR, giving one entry per CDR3 protein. The table has 490,000 or so distinct CDR3 sequences, 22% seen once. Sequenced: blood. The receptors come from a woman in her 70s with Graves' ophthalmopathy.

This clonotype came up many times. The chain uses TRBV12-3 or TRBV12-4 and TRBJ2-7; TRBD2 matches at 7 bases. The ends lost 6 bases at V and 1 base at J; junction bases unmatched: 6. This CDR3 comprises 14 residues. The CDR3 DNA follows: TGTGCCAGCAGATCTACCGGGAGGTCCTACGAGCAGTACTTC. Protein sequence: CASRSTGRSYEQYF.

V is TRBV6-2 or TRBV6-3 and J is TRBJ2-1; 7 bases map to TRBD1. Germline V lookup: CDR1 MNHEY, CDR2 SVGEGT. Unmatched junction bases numbered 17, after V lost 7 bases and J lost 8 bases. This CDR3 is built from 16 residues. In DNA form, the CDR3 reads TGTGCCAGCATTCGGGTGGGGGACAGCTGGTGGGATGAGCAGTTCTTC. The encoded protein is CASIRVGDSWWDEQFF.

This clonotype came up a few times. The V and J genes are TRBV15 and TRBJ2-5; 12 nucleotides match TRBD2. Germline V gene lookup returns CDR1 LNHNV and CDR2 YYDKDF (reference sequence). V was pared by 3 bases and J by 5 bases, with 16 bases of the junction left unmatched. CDR3 length equals 19 residues. The CDR3 coding sequence is TGTGCCACCAGCAGTGAGGAGCGGGCTAGCGGGAGGGCCGTGGAGACCCAGTACTTC. This translates into CATSSEERASGRAVETQYF.

There are many counts of this clonotype. The chain couples TRBV7-9 to TRBJ1-4; 12 bases are shared with TRBD1. Germline lookup yields CDR1 SEHNR and CDR2 FQNEAQ (reference sequence). The length of the CDR3 is 15 residues. After removal of 4 bases from V and 13 bases from J, the junction contained 10 bases not matched to a gene. The CDR3 DNA follows: TGTGCCAGCAGCTCCTACGGGACAGGGGGCGTAGGACTGTTTTTT. Protein: CASSSYGTGGVGLFF.

V gene TRBV2 combines with J gene TRBJ2-5; 10 nucleotides align to TRBD2. Germline V gene lookup returns CDR1 SNHLY and CDR2 FYNNEI. Trimming cost V 7 bases and J 4 bases; bases outside gene matches: 6. This CDR3 has 14 residues. This chain's CDR3 is CASKSGRAGETQYF. The DNA for the CDR3 is TGTGCCAGCAAAAGCGGGAGGGCCGGAGAGACCCAGTACTTC.

This clonotype has a handful of counts. This chain uses TRBV11-2 with TRBJ2-2; TRBD2 aligns across 7 bases. Germline V gives CDR1 SGHAT, CDR2 FQNNGV. The V and J ends lost 6 bases and 4 bases, in that order; junction bases with no gene match: 11. CDR3 size: 16 residues. The CDR3 region has the DNA TGTGCCAGCAGTTATATTCGCGGGAGACCCACCGGGGAGCTGTTTTTT. Protein product: CASSYIRGRPTGELFF.

This clonotype was observed a few times. The chain recombines TRBV19 with TRBJ1-1, with D perhaps TRBD1 (6 bases). Between the trimmed V and J ends, which lost 3 bases and 1 base, there was a span of 15 bases. The CDR3 is 16 amino acids. From germline, CDR1 is LNHDA and CDR2 SQIVND (reference sequence). CDR3 nucleotide sequence: TGTGCCAGTAGTATTCAGCCAGGGGCTCAGAACACTGAAGCTTTCTTT. This sequence encodes CASSIQPGAQNTEAFF.

V gene TRBV6-2 or TRBV6-3 combines with J gene TRBJ1-5, with TRBD1 matching over 7 bases. The trim removed 6 bases at V and 4 bases at J, leaving 9 bases unmatched. The CDR3 has 15 amino acids. Germline-derived CDR1 and CDR2 are MNHEY and SVGEGT. For the CDR3, the DNA is TGTGCCAGCAGACAAGGGACAGTACAAAATCAGCCCCAGCATTTT. Translation: CASRQGTVQNQPQHF.

In this sample, this clonotype turned up a few times. This CDR3 reads CAWRPKGGSSGSPLHF. CDR3 in DNA: TGTGCCTGGAGACCCAAGGGGGGAAGCTCCGGCTCACCCCTCCACTTT. The chain is built from TRBV30 and TRBJ1-6; D might be TRBD1 (6 bases). Trimming stripped 3 bases from V and 10 bases from J, with 22 bases between. Germline lookup yields CDR1 GTSNPN and CDR2 SVGIG (reference sequence). This CDR3 is 16 amino acids long.

In its sample, this clonotype was seen a few times. V gene TRBV4-2 combines with J gene TRBJ2-2, with D unresolved. V gave up 1 base and J gave up 3 bases, with 9 bases separating them. The CDR3 totals 15 residues. CDR1 and CDR2 (germline): LGHNA, YNFKEQ. The chain's CDR3 is CASSQGTQDTGELFF. CDR3 nucleotide sequence: TGTGCCAGCAGCCAAGGTACACAAGACACCGGGGAGCTGTTTTTT.

The rearrangement joins TRBV2 to TRBJ1-5; TRBD1 agrees at 8 bases. Germline trimming cut 6 bases from V and 2 bases from J; bases unmatched to any gene: 6. This CDR3 spans 15 amino acids. Germline CDR1 is SNHLY and CDR2 is FYNNEI. The CDR3 nucleotides read TGTGCCAGCAGGGACAGGGCCGTCGGCAATCAGCCCCAGCATTTT. Protein sequence: CASRDRAVGNQPQHF. Filled out from reference TRBV2 and TRBJ1-5, the complete variable domain reads EPEVTQTPSHQVTQMGQEVILRCVPISNHLYFYWYRQILGQKVEFLVSFYNNEISEKSEIFDDQFSVERPDGSNFTLKIRSTKLEDSAMYFCASRDRAVGNQPQHFGDGTRLSIL.

This clonotype came up a few times. The chain recombines TRBV30 with TRBJ1-2; D ambiguous. The CDR3 has 15 amino acids. V lost 1 base to trimming and J lost 2 bases, with 14 bases between them. Germline CDR1 reads GTSNPN; CDR2 reads SVGIG (reference sequence). For the CDR3, the DNA is TGTGCCTGGAGTGGGACCCAGGTTTACAACTATGGCTACACCTTC. This encodes CAWSGTQVYNYGYTF.

This clonotype was recorded at least ten times. V is TRBV7-9 and J is TRBJ2-1; D is uncertain. The V end was cut by 2 bases, the J end by 5 bases, with 4 bases between. Germline V gene sequence: CDR1 SEHNR, CDR2 FQNEAQ (reference sequence). The CDR3 is 12 residues long. In nucleotides, the CDR3 is TGTGCCAGCAGCTTACGTGACAATGAGCAGTTCTTC. It translates to CASSLRDNEQFF.

This clonotype was seen repeatedly, ten times or more. J is TRBJ1-2 and V is TRBV28; a possible D gene is TRBD1 (6 bases). The length of the CDR3 is 15 residues. Germline-derived CDR1 and CDR2 are MDHEN and SYDVKM. V was trimmed by 3 bases and J by 4 bases, leaving 15 bases between them. The CDR3 DNA reads as TGTGCCAGCAGTTTTTCCGCGGACAGTGGCTATGGCTACACCTTC. Translating it yields CASSFSADSGYGYTF.